This T cell receptor beta chain was found in a study of CD8 T cells in Susac syndrome. Random hexamers served to reverse transcribe roughly 0.45 to 1 ug RNA. One entry per CDR3 protein results from TCRdb running MiXCR on the immunoSEQ multiplex PCR reads. The sample lists under 200,000 distinct CDR3 sequences, 90% to 95% occurring once. V shed 5 bases and J shed 0 bases, with 11 bases lying between them. CDR1 SNHLY and CDR2 FYNNEI come from the germline V gene. The CDR3 has 15 residues. This clonotype turned up a few times. The V gene is TRBV2, the J gene TRBJ2-1, with a tentative D call TRBD1 (5 bases). The origin of this receptor is a human donor with Susac syndrome. The sample was CD4+ T cells from PBMCs. As DNA, the CDR3 is TGTGCCAGCAGTCTACGACAGAGCTCCTACAATGAGCAGTTCTTC. Translated: CASSLRQSSYNEQFF.